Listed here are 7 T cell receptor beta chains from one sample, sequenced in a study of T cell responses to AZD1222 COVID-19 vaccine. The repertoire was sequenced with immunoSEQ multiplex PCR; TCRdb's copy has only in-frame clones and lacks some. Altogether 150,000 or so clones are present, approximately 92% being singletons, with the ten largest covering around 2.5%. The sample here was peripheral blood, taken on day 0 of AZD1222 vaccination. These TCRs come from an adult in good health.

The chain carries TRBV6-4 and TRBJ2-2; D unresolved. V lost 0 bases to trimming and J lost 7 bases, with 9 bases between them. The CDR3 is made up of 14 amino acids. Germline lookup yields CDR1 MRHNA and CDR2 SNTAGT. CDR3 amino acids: CASSDSSTLGELFF. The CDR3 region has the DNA TGTGCCAGCAGTGACTCAAGCACCCTCGGGGAGCTGTTTTTT.

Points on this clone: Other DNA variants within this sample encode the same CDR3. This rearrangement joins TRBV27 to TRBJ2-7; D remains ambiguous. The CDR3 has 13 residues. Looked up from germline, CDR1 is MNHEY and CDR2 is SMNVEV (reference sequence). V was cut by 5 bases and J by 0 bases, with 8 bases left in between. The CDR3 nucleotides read TGTGCCAGCAGTCGCAGGCCCTCCTACGAGCAGTACTTC. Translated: CASSRRPSYEQYF.

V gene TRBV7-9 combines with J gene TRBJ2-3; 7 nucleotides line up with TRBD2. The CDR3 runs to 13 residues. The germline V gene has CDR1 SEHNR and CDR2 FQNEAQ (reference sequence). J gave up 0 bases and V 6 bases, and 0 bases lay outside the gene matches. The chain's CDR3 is CASRGGSTDTQYF. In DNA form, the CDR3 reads TGTGCCAGCAGGGGGGGGAGCACAGATACGCAGTATTTT.

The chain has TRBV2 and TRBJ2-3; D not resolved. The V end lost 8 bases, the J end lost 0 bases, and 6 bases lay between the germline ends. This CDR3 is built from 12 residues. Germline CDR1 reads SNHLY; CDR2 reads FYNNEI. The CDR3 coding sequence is TGTGCCAGCGCCCCTAGCACAGATACGCAGTATTTT. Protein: CASAPSTDTQYF.

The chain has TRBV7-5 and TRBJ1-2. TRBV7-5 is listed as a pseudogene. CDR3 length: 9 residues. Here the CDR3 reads CARSLGYTF. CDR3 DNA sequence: TGTGCCAGAAGCTTAGGCTACACCTTC.

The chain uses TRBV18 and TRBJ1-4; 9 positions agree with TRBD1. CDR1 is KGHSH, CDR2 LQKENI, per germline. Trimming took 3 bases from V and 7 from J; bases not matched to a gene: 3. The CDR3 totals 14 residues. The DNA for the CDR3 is TGTGCCAGCTCACCGGGACAGGGCATTGAAAAACTGTTTTTT. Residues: CASSPGQGIEKLFF.

CDR3 sequence (DNA): TGTGCCAGCTCCCCCGGGACAGGGGGCACTGGGTGGACTGAAGCTTTCTTT. It translates to CASSPGTGGTGWTEAFF. The J gene is TRBJ1-1, the V gene TRBV18; 12 bases match TRBD1. Per the germline V gene, CDR1 is KGHSH and CDR2 is LQKENI. The CDR3 sequence is 17 residues long. With 6 bases clipped from V and 5 bases from J, the junction kept 13 bases outside the gene matches.